A single sample gave rise to the 5 T cell receptor beta chains below, sequenced in a study of patients and donors after allogeneic stem cell transplantation. TCRdb reprocessed the RT-PCR reads via MiXCR and lists one record per CDR3 protein. The repertoire has about 960,000 distinct CDR3 sequences, roughly 18% of them found once; the top ten carry roughly 6%. Sample: blood, either unsorted or a sorted T cell fraction (not recorded which). These receptors were collected from a human donor who was either an allogeneic HSCT recipient or a stem cell or donor lymphocyte infusion donor (not recorded which). It is not recorded whose cells these are; they may come from a transplant donor.

This rearrangement joins TRBV2 to TRBJ1-2, with TRBD1 as a possible D gene (6 bases). The V end was cut by 7 bases, the J end by 0 bases, with 12 bases between. The length of the CDR3 is 14 residues. Germline lookup yields CDR1 SNHLY and CDR2 FYNNEI. The CDR3: CASTGQGPNYGYTF. The CDR3 coding sequence is TGTGCCAGCACTGGGCAGGGGCCTAACTATGGCTACACCTTC.

This rearrangement joins TRBV5-1 to TRBJ2-3, with 13 bases fitting TRBD2. The CDR3 covers 20 residues. From germline, CDR1 is SGHRS and CDR2 YFSETQ. The ends lost 4 bases at V and 0 bases at J; junction bases unmatched: 14. Here the CDR3 reads CASSRTTSGGATLSTDTQYF. CDR3 DNA sequence: TGCGCCAGCAGCCGAACCACTAGCGGGGGGGCGACACTAAGCACAGATACGCAGTATTTT. Complete variable domain (other parts from reference TRBV5-1 and TRBJ2-3): KAGVTQTPRYLIKTRGQQVTLSCSPISGHRSVSWYQQTPGQGLQFLFEYFSETQRNKGNFPGRFSGRQFSNSRSEMNVSTLELGDSALYLCASSRTTSGGATLSTDTQYFGPGTRLTVL.

This clonotype was counted ten times or more. The chain carries TRBV27 and TRBJ2-7; 9 bases agree with TRBD1. J gave up 5 bases and V 1 base, and 3 bases lay outside the gene matches. This CDR3 has 14 amino acids. The germline V gene has CDR1 MNHEY and CDR2 SMNVEV (reference sequence). CDR3 in amino acids: CASSLWDRAHEQYF. The CDR3, as DNA: TGTGCCAGCAGTTTATGGGACAGGGCCCACGAGCAGTACTTC.

This clonotype has just a few counts. The V call is TRBV21-1, the J call TRBJ2-1; the listed D gene, TRBD2, was not tested against the DNA. TRBV21-1 is assigned pseudogene status. The CDR3 contains 17 residues. Here the CDR3 DNA reads TGTGCCAGCAGCCAAGGACTAGTGCCTTGCTCCTACAATGAGCAGTTCTTC. Its protein is CASSQGLVPCSYNEQFF.

J is TRBJ1-1 and V is TRBV5-6; 9 bases map to TRBD1. Germline V CDR1 and CDR2: SGHDT, YYEEEE. V was pared by 4 bases and J by 0 bases, with 7 bases of the junction left unmatched. This CDR3 has 16 amino acids. Written as DNA, the CDR3 is TGTGCCAGCAGCCCAACCACAGGGGGCCTGAACACTGAAGCTTTCTTT. Residues: CASSPTTGGLNTEAFF.